This T cell receptor (beta chain) was captured by sequencing in a study of T cells in Graves' hyperthyroidism and ophthalmopathy. This clonotype was counted ten times or more. Its antigen is currently unknown. RNA transcripts gave rise to amplified TCR beta CDR3 regions. In the first-round RT-PCR of the TCR CDR3, the HTBI primer set was used. A single record per CDR3 protein comes from TCRdb applying MiXCR to the multiplex PCR reads. The sample has hundreds of thousands of distinct CDR3 sequences; 45% are singletons. Diagnoses were established using clinical symptoms, serum thyroxine and TRAb, thyroid ultrasound and orbital computed tomography. Study-wide findings and caveats: Researchers report that a 13 V-J model separated ophthalmopathy from stable hyperthyroidism. Blood also contained most expanded thyroid clonotypes above 0.001. A median about 7 months before onset, the model predicted ophthalmopathy.

What was sequenced was peripheral blood or thyroid tissue (not recorded which). This clonotype was obtained from an adult man with Graves' disease, either hyperthyroidism or ophthalmopathy (not recorded which).

This chain's CDR3 is CASSSETGATQYF. DNA for the CDR3: TGTGCCAGCAGCTCCGAGACAGGGGCGACCCAGTACTTC. V usage is TRBV7-6 and J usage is TRBJ2-5, with 8 bases aligning to TRBD1. V was clipped by 4 bases and J by 7 bases; unmatched bases: 5. This CDR3 contains 13 residues. Germline loops: CDR1 SGHVS, CDR2 FNYEAQ.